One and the same sample provided the 8 T cell receptor beta chains below, sequenced in a study of PD-1 blockade in classical Hodgkin lymphoma. Using immunoSEQ multiplex PCR, the repertoire was profiled, and TCRdb retains in-frame clones only, with some absent. Of roughly 16,000 clones in the sample, roughly 87% were seen once. Sample time point: newly diagnosed, previously untreated cHL patient sample. Sequenced: peripheral blood mononuclear cells (PBMCs). These TCRs come from a human donor with classical Hodgkin lymphoma.

V gene TRBV11-2 combines with J gene TRBJ2-7; D perhaps matches TRBD2 (6 bases). Germline V CDR1 and CDR2: SGHAT, FQNNGV. V shed 2 bases and J shed 7 bases, with 15 bases lying between them. The CDR3 covers 14 residues. CDR3 DNA: TGTGCCAGCAGCTTAATTGGAGGGCCGGGGGAGCAGTACTTC. Translation: CASSLIGGPGEQYF.

The rearrangement links TRBV28 to TRBJ2-7; D remains ambiguous. Between the trimmed V and J ends, which lost 6 bases and 5 bases, there was a span of 11 bases. CDR3 size: 12 residues. The germline gives CDR1 MDHEN, CDR2 SYDVKM. The CDR3 coding sequence is TGTGCCAGCAGATCCGAAAGGGACGAGCAGTACTTC. This translates into CASRSERDEQYF.

This sequence joins TRBV28 and TRBJ2-5; TRBD1 or TRBD2 may be the D gene (7 bases each). The CDR3 has 16 amino acids. Trimming took off 3 bases at V and 1 base at J, with 15 bases between the two ends. Germline loops: CDR1 MDHEN, CDR2 SYDVKM. CDR3 protein: CASSLTGRGFQETQYF. The DNA of the CDR3 is TGTGCCAGCAGTTTGACAGGGAGGGGGTTCCAAGAGACCCAGTACTTC.

The chain uses TRBV9 and TRBJ2-2; no clear D. The germline CDR1 and CDR2 sequences are SGDLS and YYNGEE. The V end lost 0 bases, the J end lost 6 bases, and 6 bases lay between the germline ends. The CDR3 contains 13 residues. CDR3 in amino acids: CASSVDSPGELFF. CDR3 sequence (DNA): TGTGCCAGCAGCGTAGATTCTCCCGGGGAGCTGTTTTTT.

The chain couples TRBV9 to TRBJ2-5, with D possibly being TRBD2 (7 bases). V shed 1 base and J shed 1 base, with 8 bases lying between them. Per the germline V gene, CDR1 is SGDLS and CDR2 is YYNGEE. The CDR3 consists of 14 residues. CDR3 coding DNA: TGTGCCAGCAGCGTAAGGGGGGGCCAAGAGACCCAGTACTTC. Protein product: CASSVRGGQETQYF.

The chain joins TRBV7-8 to TRBJ1-1; D uncertain. Trimming cost V 6 bases and J 1 base, with 9 bases left between them. The CDR3 consists of 13 residues. Germline CDR1 is SGHVS and CDR2 is FQNEAQ. Written as DNA, the CDR3 is TGTGCCAGCAGATTTAGCCAGAACACTGAAGCTTTCTTT. It codes for CASRFSQNTEAFF. Full variable domain (rest looked up from reference TRBV7-8 and TRBJ1-1): GAGVSQSPRYKVAKRGQDVALRCDPISGHVSLFWYQQALGQGPEFLTYFQNEAQLDKSGLPSDRFFAERPEGSVSTLKIQRTQQEDSAVYLCASRFSQNTEAFFGQGTRLTVV.

This chain connects TRBV5-1 to TRBJ1-2; possible D gene TRBD1, 5 bases. Germline V gene data show CDR1 as SGHRS and CDR2 as YFSETQ. The CDR3 spans 14 residues. V gave up 0 bases and J gave up 6 bases, with 12 bases separating them. The CDR3 nucleotides are TGCGCCAGCAGCTTGGCCCTCAGGGTTAATGGCTACACCTTC. Translating gives CASSLALRVNGYTF.

V is TRBV7-6 and J is TRBJ2-1; D unresolved. The CDR3 length is 16 residues. Trimming cost V 5 bases and J 2 bases, with 16 bases left between them. Germline lookup yields CDR1 SGHVS and CDR2 FNYEAQ. The CDR3 protein is CASSPFRAAAYNEQFF. The CDR3 bases are TGTGCCAGCAGCCCCTTTCGGGCCGCAGCCTACAATGAGCAGTTCTTC.